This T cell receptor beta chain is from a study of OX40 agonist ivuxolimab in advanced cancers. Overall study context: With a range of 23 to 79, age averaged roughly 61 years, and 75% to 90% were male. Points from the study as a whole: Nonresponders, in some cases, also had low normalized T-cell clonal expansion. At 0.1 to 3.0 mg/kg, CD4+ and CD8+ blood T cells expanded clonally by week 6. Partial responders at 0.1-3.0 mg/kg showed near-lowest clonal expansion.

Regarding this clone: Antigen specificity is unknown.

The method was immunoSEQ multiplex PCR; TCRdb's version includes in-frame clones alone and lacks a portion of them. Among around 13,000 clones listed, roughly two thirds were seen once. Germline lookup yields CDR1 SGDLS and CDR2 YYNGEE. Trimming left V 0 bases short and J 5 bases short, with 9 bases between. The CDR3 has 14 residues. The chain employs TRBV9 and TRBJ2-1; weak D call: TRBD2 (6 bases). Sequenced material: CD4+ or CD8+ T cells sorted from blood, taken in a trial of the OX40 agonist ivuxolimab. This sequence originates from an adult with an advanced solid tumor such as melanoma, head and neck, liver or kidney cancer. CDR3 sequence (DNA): TGTGCCAGCAGCGTAGACGGGAGCCACAATGAGCAGTTCTTC. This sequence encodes CASSVDGSHNEQFF.